The 8 T cell receptor beta chains presented below share a single source sample, sequenced in a study of early T cells in non-severe SARS-CoV-2 infection. TCRdb re-called the 5' RACE reads through MiXCR, storing one row per CDR3 protein. The data contain under 50,000 distinct CDR3 sequences, about 4.6% of them seen just once; the ten biggest clones take up about 6%. Source material: whole blood. The source is an adult who was a healthcare worker with PCR-confirmed SARS-CoV-2 infection or an uninfected control (not recorded which).

This clonotype was observed many times. This rearrangement joins TRBV10-3 to TRBJ1-3, with TRBD1 matching 7 bases. The germline V gene encodes CDR1 ENHRY and CDR2 SYGVKD. This CDR3 is 16 amino acids long. V gave up 3 bases and J gave up 3 bases; unmatched junction bases: 8. The CDR3 nucleotides are TGTGCCATCAGTGACCCGAAGACAGGGTTTGGAAACACCATATATTTT. Translation: CAISDPKTGFGNTIYF.

This clonotype has ten or more counts. This chain connects TRBV6-6 to TRBJ2-7; 10 nucleotides agree with TRBD2. CDR3 length: 14 residues. J gave up 0 bases and V 6 bases, and 2 bases lay outside the gene matches. CDR1 MNHNY and CDR2 SVGAGI come from the germline V gene (reference sequence). This chain's CDR3 is CASRTSGLSYEQYF. The DNA for the CDR3 is TGTGCCAGCAGGACTAGCGGGCTCTCCTACGAGCAGTACTTC.

There are a few counts of this clonotype. The chain couples TRBV18 to TRBJ2-1, with 10 bases identical to TRBD1. This CDR3 has 14 residues. The ends lost 5 bases at V and 6 bases at J; junction bases unmatched: 4. Germline V gene lookup returns CDR1 KGHSH and CDR2 LQKENI. In DNA form, the CDR3 reads TGTGCCAGCTCATGGGACAGGGGCAGCAATGAGCAGTTCTTC. This translates into CASSWDRGSNEQFF.

This clonotype was recorded many times. Its ends do not fully match the called genes, so a read error is possible. J is TRBJ2-5 and V is TRBV11-2; 12 nucleotides line up with TRBD2. Germline-derived CDR1 and CDR2 are SGHAT and FQNNGV. The CDR3 is made up of 14 amino acids. The DNA for the CDR3 is TGTGCCAGCAGCCCAGGACTAGCGGGAATCGTCCGGCACTTC. This encodes CASSPGLAGIVRHF.

This clonotype came up many times. The rearrangement uses TRBV2 and TRBJ2-6; D call uncertain. The CDR3 contains 15 residues. Germline V gene data show CDR1 as SNHLY and CDR2 as FYNNEI. V was trimmed by 7 bases and J by 0 bases, leaving 10 bases between them. The CDR3 sequence: CASKPPSSGANVLTF. The CDR3 nucleotides are TGTGCCAGCAAACCGCCGAGCTCTGGGGCCAACGTCCTGACTTTC.

The sample holds many counts of this clonotype. This chain joins TRBV20-1 and TRBJ2-7, with a tentative D call TRBD2 (5 bases). With 0 bases removed from V and 3 bases from J, the gap between germline ends came to 18 bases. The length of the CDR3 is 16 residues. The germline CDR1 and CDR2 sequences are DFQATT and SNEGSKA (reference sequence). CDR3 sequence (DNA): TGCAGTGCTAGAGATTCCCTGGGCGGGCGAATCTACGAGCAGTACTTC. This sequence encodes CSARDSLGGRIYEQYF.

This clonotype has ten or more counts. The chain links TRBV27 to TRBJ2-5, with 7 bases that match TRBD2. The junction had 5 bases not matched to a gene; V was cut back by 5 bases and J by 2 bases. Germline CDR1 MNHEY, CDR2 SMNVEV (reference sequence). The CDR3 covers 14 residues. The CDR3 DNA follows: TGTGCCAGCAGTAAACTAGCGCGGCAAGAGACCCAGTACTTC. It translates to CASSKLARQETQYF.

The table lists this clonotype with a count of one. V usage is TRBV4-1 and J usage is TRBJ2-7; D is uncertain. The CDR3 sequence is 12 residues long. Germline CDR1 MGHRA, CDR2 YSYEKL. Trimming cost V 4 bases and J 6 bases, with 10 bases left between them. CDR3 sequence reads: CASSPPAFEQYF. CDR3 DNA sequence: TGCGCCAGCAGCCCCCCCGCGTTCGAGCAGTACTTC.